Each of the 15 T cell receptor beta chains below was sequenced from the same sample in a study of T cell responses to AZD1222 COVID-19 vaccine. Clones were read by immunoSEQ multiplex PCR, and TCRdb kept only the in-frame ones, dropping some. This table has 90,000 to 110,000 clones, roughly 90% appearing once. Here the sequenced sample was peripheral blood, taken on day 0 of AZD1222 vaccination. Receptor source: an adult in good health.

The chain recombines TRBV28 with TRBJ1-2; the D gene is possibly TRBD1 (5 bases). V dropped 5 bases and J dropped 0 bases, with 10 bases sitting between them. Germline V gives CDR1 MDHEN, CDR2 SYDVKM. The CDR3 runs 14 residues. CDR3: CASSLRTPNYGYTF. CDR3 DNA sequence: TGTGCCAGCAGTCTTAGGACACCTAACTATGGCTACACCTTC.

The chain employs TRBV11-3 and TRBJ2-3; D is perhaps TRBD1 or TRBD2 (5 bases each). V was shortened by 0 bases and J by 2 bases, with 9 bases between the two germline ends. The CDR3 consists of 15 residues. CDR1 and CDR2 from the germline V gene are SGHNT and YENEEA. CDR3 sequence: CASSLEFGTTDTQYF. CDR3 DNA: TGTGCCAGCAGCTTAGAGTTTGGGACCACAGATACGCAGTATTTT.

The chain has TRBV27 and TRBJ2-5; 8 nucleotides line up with TRBD1. The CDR3 is 15 amino acids. Germline V CDR1 and CDR2: MNHEY, SMNVEV (reference sequence). Trimming cost V 6 bases and J 2 bases; bases outside gene matches: 8. The CDR3 region has the DNA TGTGCCAGCAGGCTACAGGGGGTCCCACAAGAGACCCAGTACTTC. Translating it yields CASRLQGVPQETQYF.

This clone was seen a handful of times. The chain combines TRBV27 with TRBJ2-1, with 8 bases aligning to TRBD1. The germline V gene has CDR1 MNHEY and CDR2 SMNVEV (reference sequence). The CDR3 runs 15 residues. Trimming cost V 6 bases and J 4 bases; bases outside gene matches: 8. This CDR3 is CASSQQGGRYNEQFF. For the CDR3, the DNA is TGTGCCAGCAGCCAACAGGGGGGCCGATACAATGAGCAGTTCTTC.

The chain recombines TRBV28 with TRBJ1-2; possibly TRBD1 for D (6 bases). V dropped 6 bases and J dropped 3 bases, with 14 bases sitting between them. The CDR3 is 14 residues long. The V gene's germline CDR1 is MDHEN and CDR2 SYDVKM. The CDR3 DNA follows: TGTGCCAGCAGACCACAGGGATTGGACTATGGCTACACCTTC. Translation: CASRPQGLDYGYTF.

V gene TRBV11-3 combines with J gene TRBJ2-2; no clear D. The CDR3 has 14 amino acids. V dropped 1 base and J dropped 1 base, with 4 bases sitting between them. Per the germline V gene, CDR1 is SGHNT and CDR2 is YENEEA. The CDR3 spells CASSLGLNTGELFF. The CDR3 bases are TGTGCCAGCAGCTTAGGACTGAACACCGGGGAGCTGTTTTTT.

The chain is built from TRBV6-1 and TRBJ1-2, with D possibly matching TRBD1 (6 bases). In germline, CDR1 is MNHNS, CDR2 SASEGT. The CDR3 is 13 residues long. With 2 bases removed from V and 4 bases from J, the gap between germline ends came to 8 bases. For the CDR3, the DNA is TGTGCCAGCAGTGAACGAGGGGGCTATGGCTACACCTTC. Translated, it gives CASSERGGYGYTF.

The chain uses TRBV18 and TRBJ1-6; TRBD1 matches 7 bases. Germline V gene sequence: CDR1 KGHSH, CDR2 LQKENI. Germline trimming cut 1 base from V and 9 bases from J; bases unmatched to any gene: 6. The length of the CDR3 is 15 residues. CDR3 DNA: TGTGCCAGCTCACCACAAAGGGGGCAACTTTCACCCCTCCACTTT. Its protein product is CASSPQRGQLSPLHF.

The rearrangement joins TRBV20-1 to TRBJ1-2; possible D gene TRBD1, 6 bases. Trimming cost V 5 bases and J 4 bases, with 8 bases left between them. Germline CDR1 and CDR2: DFQATT and SNEGSKA (reference sequence). The CDR3 contains 11 residues. CDR3: CSASDSYGYTF. CDR3 nucleotides: TGCAGTGCTTCGGACAGCTATGGCTACACCTTC.

This clone has only one observation. This rearrangement joins TRBV11-3 to TRBJ1-3; D remains unclear. This CDR3 comprises 18 residues. V shed 1 base and J shed 4 bases, with 20 bases lying between them. The V gene's germline CDR1 is SGHNT and CDR2 YENEEA. The DNA of the CDR3 is TGTGCCAGCAGCTTAGGACTTTCGGGAAGACAAAAGGGAAACACCATATATTTT. It yields the protein CASSLGLSGRQKGNTIYF.

This sequence joins TRBV27 and TRBJ2-7, with 12 nucleotides matching TRBD1. Germline lookup yields CDR1 MNHEY and CDR2 SMNVEV (reference sequence). This CDR3 region has 16 residues. V dropped 0 bases and J dropped 2; count of bases not matched to a gene: 2. CDR3 amino acids: CASSLSGQGATYEQYF. Here the CDR3 DNA reads TGTGCCAGCAGTTTATCGGGACAGGGGGCCACCTACGAGCAGTACTTC.

The chain links TRBV30 to TRBJ2-7; tentative D call: TRBD2 (5 bases). V lost 0 bases to trimming and J lost 6 bases, with 15 bases between them. The germline CDR1 and CDR2 sequences are GTSNPN and SVGIG (reference sequence). This CDR3 is 14 amino acids long. Written as DNA, the CDR3 is TGTGCCTGGAGTGTATCCGGGATATCCCTCGAGCAGTACTTC. It translates to CAWSVSGISLEQYF. Full variable domain (missing parts from reference TRBV30 and TRBJ2-7): SQTIHQWPATLVQPVGSPLSLECTVEGTSNPNLYWYRQAAGRGLQLLFYSVGIGQISSEVPQNLSASRPQDRQFILSSKKLLLSDSGFYLCAWSVSGISLEQYFGPGTRLTVT.

J is TRBJ1-1 and V is TRBV5-1; D unclear. V was clipped by 0 bases and J by 3 bases, with 15 bases between them. CDR3 length: 16 amino acids. The germline V gene has CDR1 SGHRS and CDR2 YFSETQ. Here the CDR3 reads CASSLAPGHADTEAFF. CDR3 coding DNA: TGCGCCAGCAGCTTGGCGCCGGGTCACGCAGACACTGAAGCTTTCTTT.

V is TRBV18 and J is TRBJ2-1, with D perhaps TRBD1 or TRBD2 (5 bases each). The length of the CDR3 is 14 residues. V was shortened by 3 bases and J by 9 bases, with 15 bases between the two germline ends. The germline V gene has CDR1 KGHSH and CDR2 LQKENI. CDR3 amino acids: CASSPGAGKGEQFF. Here the CDR3 DNA reads TGTGCCAGCTCACCCGGGGCTGGGAAGGGTGAGCAGTTCTTC.

The chain joins TRBV7-2 to TRBJ2-7; D not resolved. The CDR3 totals 13 residues. Between the trimmed V and J ends, which lost 5 bases and 9 bases, there was a span of 17 bases. CDR1 and CDR2 from the germline V gene are SGHTA and FQGNSA. As DNA, the CDR3 is TGTGCCAGCAGCCGAGATAGATTCGGGTTGCAGTACTTC. The encoded protein is CASSRDRFGLQYF.